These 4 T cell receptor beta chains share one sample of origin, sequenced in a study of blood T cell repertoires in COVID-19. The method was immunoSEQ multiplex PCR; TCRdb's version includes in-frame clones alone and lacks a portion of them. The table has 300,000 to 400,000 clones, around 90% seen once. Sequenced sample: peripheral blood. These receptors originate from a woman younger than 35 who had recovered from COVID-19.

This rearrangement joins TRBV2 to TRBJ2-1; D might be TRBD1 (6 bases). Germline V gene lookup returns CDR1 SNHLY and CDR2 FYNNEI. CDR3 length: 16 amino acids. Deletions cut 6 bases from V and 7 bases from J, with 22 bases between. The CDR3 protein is CASSALGHKTVNEQFF. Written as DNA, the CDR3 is TGTGCCAGCAGCGCCCTGGGACACAAGACCGTGAATGAGCAGTTCTTC.

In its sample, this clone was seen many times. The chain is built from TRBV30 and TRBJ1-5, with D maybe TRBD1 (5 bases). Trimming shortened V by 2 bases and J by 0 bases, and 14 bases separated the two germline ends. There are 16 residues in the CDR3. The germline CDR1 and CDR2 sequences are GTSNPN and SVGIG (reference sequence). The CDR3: CAWSRERDFSNQPQHF. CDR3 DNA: TGTGCCTGGAGTAGGGAAAGGGACTTTAGCAATCAGCCCCAGCATTTT.

The CDR3 DNA sequence: TGTGCCAGCAGCGATATCCTCGGACAGGGGTCCTACGAGCAGTACGTC. It yields the protein CASSDILGQGSYEQYV. V and J are TRBV2 and TRBJ2-7, with 9 bases matching TRBD1. CDR3 length equals 16 residues. Germline trimming cut 6 bases from V and 1 base from J; bases unmatched to any gene: 10. Germline-derived CDR1 and CDR2 are SNHLY and FYNNEI.

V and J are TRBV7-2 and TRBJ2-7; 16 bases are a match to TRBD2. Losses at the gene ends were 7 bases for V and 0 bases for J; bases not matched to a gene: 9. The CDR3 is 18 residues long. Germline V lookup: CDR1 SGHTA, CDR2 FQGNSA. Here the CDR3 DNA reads TGTGCCAGCACCGGGACTAGCGGGAGGGCCCATATCTCCTACGAGCAGTACGTC. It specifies CASTGTSGRAHISYEQYV.